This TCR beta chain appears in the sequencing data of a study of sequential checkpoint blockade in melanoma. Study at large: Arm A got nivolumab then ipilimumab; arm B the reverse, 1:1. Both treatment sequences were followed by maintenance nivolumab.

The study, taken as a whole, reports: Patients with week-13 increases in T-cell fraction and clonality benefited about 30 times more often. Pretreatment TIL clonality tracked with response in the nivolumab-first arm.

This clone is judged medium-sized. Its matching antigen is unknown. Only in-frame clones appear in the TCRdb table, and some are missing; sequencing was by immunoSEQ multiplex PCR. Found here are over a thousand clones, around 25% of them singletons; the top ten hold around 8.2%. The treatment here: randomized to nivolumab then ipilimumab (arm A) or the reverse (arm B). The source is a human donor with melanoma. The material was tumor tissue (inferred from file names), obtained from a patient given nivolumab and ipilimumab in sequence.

CDR3 sequence: CASSRADAWVYLHF. CDR3 bases: TGTGCCAGCAGCAGGGCTGACGCTTGGGTTTACCTCCACTTT. This sequence joins TRBV11-3 and TRBJ1-6, with D unclear. V lost 5 bases and J lost 15, with 20 bases in between. CDR1 is SGHNT and CDR2 is YENEEA in the germline V gene. The CDR3 has 14 residues. The whole variable domain, filled in from reference TRBV11-3 and TRBJ1-6, reads EAGVVQSPRYKIIEKKQPVAFWCNPISGHNTLYWYLQNLGQGPELLIRYENEEAVDDSQLPKDRFSAERLKGVDSTLKIQPAELGDSAVYLCASSRADAWVYLHFGNGTRLTVT.